This T cell receptor beta chain was identified in a study of post-analysis software for immune sequencing data. This clonotype was counted between two and nine times. Germline assignment: CDR1 LGHNA and CDR2 YNFKEQ. Between the trimmed V and J ends, which lost 1 base and 2 bases, there was a span of 6 bases. The CDR3 length is 14 residues. Unique molecular identifiers were present in the TCR beta cDNA libraries. TCRdb recomputed calls from the PCR reads with MiXCR, one row per CDR3 protein. The data hold under 200,000 distinct CDR3 sequences, with around 36% observed a single time. Specimen: blood, collected after autologous hematopoietic stem cell transplantation. This clonotype was obtained from a girl between 5 and 17 years old with multiple sclerosis. The J gene is TRBJ1-5, the V gene TRBV4-2; D gene unclear. The CDR3 DNA sequence: TGTGCCAGCAGCCAAGTCGGGGGCAATCAGCCCCAGCATTTT. The encoded protein is CASSQVGGNQPQHF.